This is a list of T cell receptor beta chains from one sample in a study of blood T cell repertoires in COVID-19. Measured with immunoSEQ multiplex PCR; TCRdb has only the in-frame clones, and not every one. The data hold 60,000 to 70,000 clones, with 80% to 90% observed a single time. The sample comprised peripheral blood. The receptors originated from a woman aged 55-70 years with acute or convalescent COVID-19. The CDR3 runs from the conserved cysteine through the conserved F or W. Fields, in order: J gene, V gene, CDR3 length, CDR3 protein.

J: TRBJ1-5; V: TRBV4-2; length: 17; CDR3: CASSQDGGQGDNQPQHF
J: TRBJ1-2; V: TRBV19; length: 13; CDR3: CASHRDRGYGYTF
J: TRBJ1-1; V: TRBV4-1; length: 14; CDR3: CASSQDPQGFEAFF
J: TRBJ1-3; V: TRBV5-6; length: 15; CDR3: CASSLEGASGNTIYF
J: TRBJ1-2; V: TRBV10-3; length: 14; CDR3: CAIRGGAGDHDYTF
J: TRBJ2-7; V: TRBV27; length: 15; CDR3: CASSPTGTGPYEQYF
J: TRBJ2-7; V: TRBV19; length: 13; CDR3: CASSRGQLYEQYF
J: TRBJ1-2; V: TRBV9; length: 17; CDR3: CASSVGGQGAHYYGYTF
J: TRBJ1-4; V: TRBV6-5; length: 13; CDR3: CASRVSGEGKLFF
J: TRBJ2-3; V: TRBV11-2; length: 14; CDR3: CASSLVASGSSQYF
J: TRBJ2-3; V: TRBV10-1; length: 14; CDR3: CASSPQGRADTQYF
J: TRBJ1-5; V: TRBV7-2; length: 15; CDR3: CASSLEGGRGQPQHF